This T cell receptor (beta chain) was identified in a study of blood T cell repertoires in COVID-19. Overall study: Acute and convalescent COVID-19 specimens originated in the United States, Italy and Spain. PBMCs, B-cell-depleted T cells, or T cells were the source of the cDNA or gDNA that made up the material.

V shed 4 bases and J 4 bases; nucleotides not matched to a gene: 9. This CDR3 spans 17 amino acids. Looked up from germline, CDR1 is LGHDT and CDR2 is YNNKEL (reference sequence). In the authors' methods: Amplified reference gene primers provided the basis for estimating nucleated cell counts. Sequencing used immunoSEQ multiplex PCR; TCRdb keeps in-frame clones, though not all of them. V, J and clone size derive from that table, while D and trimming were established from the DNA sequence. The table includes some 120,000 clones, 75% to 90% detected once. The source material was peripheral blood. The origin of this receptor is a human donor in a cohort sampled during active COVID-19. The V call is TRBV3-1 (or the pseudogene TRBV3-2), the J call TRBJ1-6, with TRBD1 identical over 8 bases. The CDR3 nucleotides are TGTGCCAGCAGCCTCCATTCCCGGACAGGGTATAATTCACCCCTCCACTTT. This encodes CASSLHSRTGYNSPLHF.